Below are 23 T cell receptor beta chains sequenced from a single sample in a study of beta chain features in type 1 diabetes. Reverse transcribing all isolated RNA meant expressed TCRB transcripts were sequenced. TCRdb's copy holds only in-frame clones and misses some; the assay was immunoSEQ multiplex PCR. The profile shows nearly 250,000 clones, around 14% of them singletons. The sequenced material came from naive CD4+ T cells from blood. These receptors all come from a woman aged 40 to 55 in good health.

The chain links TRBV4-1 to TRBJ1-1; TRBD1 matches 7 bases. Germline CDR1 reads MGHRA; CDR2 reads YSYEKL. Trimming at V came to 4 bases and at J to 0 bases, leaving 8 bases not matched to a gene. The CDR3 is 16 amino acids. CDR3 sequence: CASSREGQSMNTEAFF. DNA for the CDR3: TGCGCCAGCAGCCGCGAGGGACAGTCCATGAACACTGAAGCTTTCTTT.

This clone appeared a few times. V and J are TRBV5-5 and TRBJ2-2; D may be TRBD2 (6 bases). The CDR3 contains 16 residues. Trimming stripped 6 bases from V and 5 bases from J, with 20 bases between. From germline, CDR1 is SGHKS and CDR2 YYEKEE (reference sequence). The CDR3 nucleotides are TGTGCCAGCACACGTTGGGGCGGGGCGAGAACCGGGGAGCTGTTTTTT. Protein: CASTRWGGARTGELFF.

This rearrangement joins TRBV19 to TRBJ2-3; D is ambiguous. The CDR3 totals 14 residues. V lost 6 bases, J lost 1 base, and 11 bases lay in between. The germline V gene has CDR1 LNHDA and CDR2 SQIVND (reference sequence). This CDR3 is CASRTGRRTDTQYF. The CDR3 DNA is TGTGCCAGTAGGACGGGTCGACGCACAGATACGCAGTATTTT.

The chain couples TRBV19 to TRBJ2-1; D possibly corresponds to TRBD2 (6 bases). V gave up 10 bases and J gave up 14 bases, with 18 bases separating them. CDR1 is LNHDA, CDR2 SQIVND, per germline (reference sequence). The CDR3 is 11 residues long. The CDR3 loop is CATRNGRGEFF. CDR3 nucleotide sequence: TGTGCCACCCGTAATGGGCGGGGAGAGTTCTTC.

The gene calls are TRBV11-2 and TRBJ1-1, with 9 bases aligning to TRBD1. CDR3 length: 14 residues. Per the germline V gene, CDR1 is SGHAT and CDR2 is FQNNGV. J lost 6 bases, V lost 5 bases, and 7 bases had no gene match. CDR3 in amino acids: CASSTTGGAPEAFF. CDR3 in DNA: TGTGCCAGCAGCACGACAGGGGGGGCACCTGAAGCTTTCTTT.

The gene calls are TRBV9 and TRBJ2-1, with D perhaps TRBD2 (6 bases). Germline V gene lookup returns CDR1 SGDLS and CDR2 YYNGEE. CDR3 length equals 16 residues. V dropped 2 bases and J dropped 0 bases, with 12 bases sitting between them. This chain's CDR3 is CASSVNSGSSYNEQFF. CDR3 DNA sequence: TGTGCCAGCAGCGTCAATAGCGGAAGCTCCTACAATGAGCAGTTCTTC.

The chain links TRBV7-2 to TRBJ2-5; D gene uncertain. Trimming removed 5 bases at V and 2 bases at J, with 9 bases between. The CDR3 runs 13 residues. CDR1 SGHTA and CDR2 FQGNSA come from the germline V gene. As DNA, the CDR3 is TGTGCCAGCAGCGAACACACACAAGAGACCCAGTACTTC. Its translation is CASSEHTQETQYF.

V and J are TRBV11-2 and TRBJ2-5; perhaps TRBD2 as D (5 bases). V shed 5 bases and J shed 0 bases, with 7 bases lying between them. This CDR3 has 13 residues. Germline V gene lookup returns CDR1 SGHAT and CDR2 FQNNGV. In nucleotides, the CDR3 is TGTGCCAGCAGCCGGGGATACCAAGAGACCCAGTACTTC. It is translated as CASSRGYQETQYF.

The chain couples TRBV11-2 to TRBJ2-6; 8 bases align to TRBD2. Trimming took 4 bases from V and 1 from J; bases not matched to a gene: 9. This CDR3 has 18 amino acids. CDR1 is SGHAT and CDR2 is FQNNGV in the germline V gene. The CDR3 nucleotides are TGTGCCAGCAGCTCCAGGGCTCGCGGGGGGTCTGGGGCCAACGTCCTGACTTTC. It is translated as CASSSRARGGSGANVLTF.

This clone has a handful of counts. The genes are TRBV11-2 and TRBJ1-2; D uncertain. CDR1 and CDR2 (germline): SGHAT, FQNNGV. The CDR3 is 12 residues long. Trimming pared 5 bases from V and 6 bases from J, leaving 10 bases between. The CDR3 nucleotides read TGTGCCAGCAGCCCCGCGGGCCATGGCTACACCTTC. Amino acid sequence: CASSPAGHGYTF.

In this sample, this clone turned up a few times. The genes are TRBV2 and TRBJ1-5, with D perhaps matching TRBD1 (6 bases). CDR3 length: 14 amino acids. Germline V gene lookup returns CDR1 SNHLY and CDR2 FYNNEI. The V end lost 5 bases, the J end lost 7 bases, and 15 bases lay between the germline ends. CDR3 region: CASSPPTRGQPQHF. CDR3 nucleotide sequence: TGTGCCAGCAGTCCGCCCACCAGGGGACAGCCCCAGCATTTT.

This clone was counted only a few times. CDR3 nucleotide sequence: TGTGCCAGTAGCAGACAGGGGGGAACTGAAGCTTTCTTT. Translation: CASSRQGGTEAFF. The chain has TRBV19 and TRBJ1-1; 9 bases align to TRBD1. The V segment lost 6 bases and the J segment 5 bases; nucleotides outside the gene matches: 4. Germline V gene lookup returns CDR1 LNHDA and CDR2 SQIVND (reference sequence). This CDR3 has 13 residues.

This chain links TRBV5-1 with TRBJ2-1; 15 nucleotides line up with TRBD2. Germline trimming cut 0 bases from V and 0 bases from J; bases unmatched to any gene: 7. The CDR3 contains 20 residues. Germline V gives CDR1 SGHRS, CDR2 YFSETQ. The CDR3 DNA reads TGCGCCAGCAGCTTGGCCGGGACTAGCGGGGGGTCTAGCTCCTACAATGAGCAGTTCTTC. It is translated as CASSLAGTSGGSSSYNEQFF.

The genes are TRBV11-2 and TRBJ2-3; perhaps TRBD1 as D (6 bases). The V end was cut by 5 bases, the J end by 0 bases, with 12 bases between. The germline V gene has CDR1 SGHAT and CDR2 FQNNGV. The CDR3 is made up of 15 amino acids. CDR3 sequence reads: CASSQGRLSTDTQYF. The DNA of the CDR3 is TGTGCCAGCAGCCAGGGGCGGCTTAGCACAGATACGCAGTATTTT. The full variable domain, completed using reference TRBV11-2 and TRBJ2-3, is EAGVAQSPRYKIIEKRQSVAFWCNPISGHATLYWYQQILGQGPKLLIQFQNNGVVDDSQLPKDRFSAERLKGVDSTLKIQPAKLEDSAVYLCASSQGRLSTDTQYFGPGTRLTVL.

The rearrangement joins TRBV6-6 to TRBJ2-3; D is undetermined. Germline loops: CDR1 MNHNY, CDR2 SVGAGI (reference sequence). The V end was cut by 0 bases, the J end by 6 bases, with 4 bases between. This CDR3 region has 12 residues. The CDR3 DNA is TGTGCCAGCAGTTACTCTCGGGATACGCAGTATTTT. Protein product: CASSYSRDTQYF.

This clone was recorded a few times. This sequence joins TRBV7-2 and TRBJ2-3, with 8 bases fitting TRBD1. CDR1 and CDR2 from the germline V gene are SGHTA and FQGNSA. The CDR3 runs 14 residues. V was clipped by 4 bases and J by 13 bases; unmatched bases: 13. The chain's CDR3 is CASSSPQDRGRKYF. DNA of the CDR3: TGTGCCAGCAGCTCCCCCCAAGACAGGGGTCGGAAGTATTTT.

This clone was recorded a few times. CDR3 nucleotides: TGTGCCAGCAGCCAAGTAATAGGGACAGGATCCTACGAGCAGTACTTC. Protein: CASSQVIGTGSYEQYF. V usage is TRBV14 and J usage is TRBJ2-7; 8 positions match TRBD1. Germline lookup yields CDR1 SGHDN and CDR2 FVKESK. CDR3 size: 16 residues. J lost 1 base, V lost 1 base, and 6 bases had no gene match.

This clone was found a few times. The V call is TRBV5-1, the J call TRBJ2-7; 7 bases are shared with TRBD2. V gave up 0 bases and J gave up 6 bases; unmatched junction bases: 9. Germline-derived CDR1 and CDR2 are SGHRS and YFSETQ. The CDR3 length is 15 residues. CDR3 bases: TGCGCCAGCAGCTTGGGCGGGGGAACTACCGGCGAGCAGTACTTC. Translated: CASSLGGGTTGEQYF.

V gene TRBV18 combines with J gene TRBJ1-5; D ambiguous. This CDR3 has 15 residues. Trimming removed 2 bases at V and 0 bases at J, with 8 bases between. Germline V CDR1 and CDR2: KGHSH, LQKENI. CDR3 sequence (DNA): TGTGCCAGCTCACCAGCGGCAAATAGCAATCAGCCCCAGCATTTT. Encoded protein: CASSPAANSNQPQHF.

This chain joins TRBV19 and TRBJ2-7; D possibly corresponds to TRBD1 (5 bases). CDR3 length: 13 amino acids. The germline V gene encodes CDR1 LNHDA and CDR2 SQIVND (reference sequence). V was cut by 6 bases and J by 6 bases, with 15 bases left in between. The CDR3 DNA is TGTGCCAGTAGGCCTAGACAGAGCACCGAGCAGTACTTC. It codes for CASRPRQSTEQYF.

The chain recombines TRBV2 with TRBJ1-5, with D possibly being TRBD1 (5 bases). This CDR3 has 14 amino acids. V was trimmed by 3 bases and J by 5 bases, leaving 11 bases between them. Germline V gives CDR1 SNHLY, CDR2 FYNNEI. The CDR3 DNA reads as TGTGCCAGCAGTGAGTTGGGGCTTCATCAGCCCCAGCATTTT. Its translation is CASSELGLHQPQHF.

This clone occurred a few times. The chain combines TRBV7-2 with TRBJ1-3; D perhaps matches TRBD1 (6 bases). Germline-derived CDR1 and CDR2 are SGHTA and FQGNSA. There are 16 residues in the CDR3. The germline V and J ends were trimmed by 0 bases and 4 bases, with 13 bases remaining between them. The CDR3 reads CASSLALTGWGNTIYF. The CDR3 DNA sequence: TGTGCCAGCAGCTTAGCGCTGACAGGTTGGGGAAACACCATATATTTT.

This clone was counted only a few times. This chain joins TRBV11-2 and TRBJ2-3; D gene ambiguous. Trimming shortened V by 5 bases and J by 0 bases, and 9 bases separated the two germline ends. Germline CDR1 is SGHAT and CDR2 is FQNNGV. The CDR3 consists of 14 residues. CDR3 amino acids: CASSLLSSTDTQYF. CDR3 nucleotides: TGTGCCAGCAGCCTCTTATCTAGCACAGATACGCAGTATTTT.